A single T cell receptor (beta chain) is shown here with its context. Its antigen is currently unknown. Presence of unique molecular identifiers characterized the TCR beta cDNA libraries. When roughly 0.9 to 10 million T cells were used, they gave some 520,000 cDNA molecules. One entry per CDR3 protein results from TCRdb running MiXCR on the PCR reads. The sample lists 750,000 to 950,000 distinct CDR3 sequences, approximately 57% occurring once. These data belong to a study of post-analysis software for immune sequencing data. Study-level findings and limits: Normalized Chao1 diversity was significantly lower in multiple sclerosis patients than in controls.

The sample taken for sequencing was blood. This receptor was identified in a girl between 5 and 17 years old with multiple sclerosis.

CDR3: CSVFGGTQYF. The CDR3 DNA reads TGCAGCGTTTTTGGGGGTACGCAGTATTTT. This chain joins TRBV29-1 and TRBJ2-3; D is possibly TRBD1 or TRBD2 (5 bases each). Germline V gene data show CDR1 as SQVTM and CDR2 as ANQGSEA. The length of the CDR3 is 10 residues. The ends were cut back, 5 bases at V and 8 bases at J, with 8 bases in the middle.